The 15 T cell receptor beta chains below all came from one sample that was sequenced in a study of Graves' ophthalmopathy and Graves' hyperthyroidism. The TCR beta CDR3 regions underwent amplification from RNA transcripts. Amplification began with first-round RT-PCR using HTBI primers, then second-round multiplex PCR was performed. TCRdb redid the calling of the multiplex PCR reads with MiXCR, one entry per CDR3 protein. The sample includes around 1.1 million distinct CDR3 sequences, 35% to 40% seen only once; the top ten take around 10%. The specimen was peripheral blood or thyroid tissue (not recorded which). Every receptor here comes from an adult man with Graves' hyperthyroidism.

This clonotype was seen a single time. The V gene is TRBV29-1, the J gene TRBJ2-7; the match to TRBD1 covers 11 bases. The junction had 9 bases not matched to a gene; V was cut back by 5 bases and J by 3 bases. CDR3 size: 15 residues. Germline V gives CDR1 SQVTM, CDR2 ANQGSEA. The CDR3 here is CSVLGAGTGGYEQYF. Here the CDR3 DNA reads TGCAGCGTTTTGGGAGCCGGGACAGGGGGCTACGAGCAGTACTTC.

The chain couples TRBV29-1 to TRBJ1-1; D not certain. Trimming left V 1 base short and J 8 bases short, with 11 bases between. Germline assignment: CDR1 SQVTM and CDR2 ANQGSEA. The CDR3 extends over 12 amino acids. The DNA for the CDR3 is TGCAGCGTTGAAGTGAGGAGTGAGGAAGCTTTCTTT. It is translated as CSVEVRSEEAFF.

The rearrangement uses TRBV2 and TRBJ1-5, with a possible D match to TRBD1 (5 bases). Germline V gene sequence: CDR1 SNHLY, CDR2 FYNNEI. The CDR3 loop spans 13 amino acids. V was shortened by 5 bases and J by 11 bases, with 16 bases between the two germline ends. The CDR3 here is CASSLQDVGTQHF. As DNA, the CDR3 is TGTGCCAGCAGTCTACAGGATGTGGGGACCCAGCATTTT.

CDR3 region: CASSLGLASTEETQYF. As DNA, the CDR3 is TGTGCCAGCAGTTTAGGACTAGCGTCTACCGAGGAGACCCAGTACTTC. The chain recombines TRBV27 with TRBJ2-5, with TRBD2 matching 9 bases. Germline V lookup: CDR1 MNHEY, CDR2 SMNVEV (reference sequence). V shed 2 bases and J 5 bases; nucleotides not matched to a gene: 9. The CDR3 totals 16 residues.

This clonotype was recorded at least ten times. The CDR3 DNA sequence: TGCGCCAGCAGCCAAGTGGGCAGCGGGGGGGCGGAGACCCAGTACTTC. This codes for CASSQVGSGGAETQYF. The rearrangement links TRBV4-1 to TRBJ2-5; 10 nucleotides align to TRBD2. The CDR3 runs to 16 residues. Germline trimming cut 1 base from V and 5 bases from J; bases unmatched to any gene: 7. Germline lookup yields CDR1 MGHRA and CDR2 YSYEKL.

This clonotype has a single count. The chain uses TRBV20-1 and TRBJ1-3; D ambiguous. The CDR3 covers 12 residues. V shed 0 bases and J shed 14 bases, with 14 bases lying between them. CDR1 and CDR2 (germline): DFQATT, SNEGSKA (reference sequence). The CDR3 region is CSARDLGRSLYF. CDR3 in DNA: TGCAGTGCTAGAGACCTAGGGCGAAGCCTATATTTT.

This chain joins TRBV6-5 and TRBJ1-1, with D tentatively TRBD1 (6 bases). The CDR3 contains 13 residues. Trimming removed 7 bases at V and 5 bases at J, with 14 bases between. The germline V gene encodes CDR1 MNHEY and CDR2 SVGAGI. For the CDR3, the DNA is TGTGCCAGCACACAGGGTCTCCGGACTGAAGCTTTCTTT. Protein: CASTQGLRTEAFF.

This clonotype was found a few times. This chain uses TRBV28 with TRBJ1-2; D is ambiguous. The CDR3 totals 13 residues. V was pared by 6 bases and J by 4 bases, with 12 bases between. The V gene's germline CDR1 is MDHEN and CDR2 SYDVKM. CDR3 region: CASRVDGRYGYTF. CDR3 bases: TGTGCCAGCAGGGTTGACGGCCGCTATGGCTACACCTTC.

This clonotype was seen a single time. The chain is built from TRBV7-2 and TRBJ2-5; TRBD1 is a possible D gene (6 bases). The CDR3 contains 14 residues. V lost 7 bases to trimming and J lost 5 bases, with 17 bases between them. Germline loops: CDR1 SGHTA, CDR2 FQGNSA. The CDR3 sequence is CASTSVGQMETQYF. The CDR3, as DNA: TGTGCCAGCACCAGTGTGGGACAAATGGAGACCCAGTACTTC.

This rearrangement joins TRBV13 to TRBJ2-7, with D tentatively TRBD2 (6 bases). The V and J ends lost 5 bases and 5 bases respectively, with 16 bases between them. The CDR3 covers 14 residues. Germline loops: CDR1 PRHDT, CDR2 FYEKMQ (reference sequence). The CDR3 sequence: CASSPWTIGNEQYF. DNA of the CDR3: TGTGCCAGCAGCCCTTGGACTATAGGCAACGAGCAGTACTTC. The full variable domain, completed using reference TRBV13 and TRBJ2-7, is AAGVIQSPRHLIKEKRETATLKCYPIPRHDTVYWYQQGPGQDPQFLISFYEKMQSDKGSIPDRFSAQQFSDYHSELNMSSLELGDSALYFCASSPWTIGNEQYFGPGTRLTVT.

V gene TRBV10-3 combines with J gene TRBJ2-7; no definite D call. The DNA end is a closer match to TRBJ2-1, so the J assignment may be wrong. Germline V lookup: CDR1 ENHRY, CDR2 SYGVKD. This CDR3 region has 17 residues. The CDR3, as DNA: TGTGCCATCAGTCCCGCTGGTAGACGCCGCTCCTACAATGAGCAGTTCTTC. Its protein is CAISPAGRRRSYNEQFF.

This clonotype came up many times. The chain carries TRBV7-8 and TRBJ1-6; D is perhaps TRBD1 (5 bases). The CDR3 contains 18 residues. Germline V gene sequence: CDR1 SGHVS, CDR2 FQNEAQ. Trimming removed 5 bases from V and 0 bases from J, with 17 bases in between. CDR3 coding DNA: TGTGCCAGCAGCCCCCGCTCACAGGCCAGCTCCTATAATTCACCCCTCCACTTT. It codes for CASSPRSQASSYNSPLHF. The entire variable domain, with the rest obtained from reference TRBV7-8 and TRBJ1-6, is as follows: GAGVSQSPRYKVAKRGQDVALRCDPISGHVSLFWYQQALGQGPEFLTYFQNEAQLDKSGLPSDRFFAERPEGSVSTLKIQRTQQEDSAVYLCASSPRSQASSYNSPLHFGNGTRLTVT.

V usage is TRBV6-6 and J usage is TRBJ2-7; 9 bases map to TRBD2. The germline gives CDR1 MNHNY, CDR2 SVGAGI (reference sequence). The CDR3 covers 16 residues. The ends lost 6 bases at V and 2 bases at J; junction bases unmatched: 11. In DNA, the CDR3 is TGTGCCAGCAGCTATACCAGCGGGAGGAGGACCTACGAGCAGTACTTC. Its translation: CASSYTSGRRTYEQYF.

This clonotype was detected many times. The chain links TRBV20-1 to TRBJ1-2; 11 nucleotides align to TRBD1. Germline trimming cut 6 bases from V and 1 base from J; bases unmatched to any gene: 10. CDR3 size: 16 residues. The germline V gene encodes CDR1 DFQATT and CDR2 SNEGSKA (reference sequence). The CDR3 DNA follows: TGCAGTGCACATTACTGGACAGGGGGCCGTAACTATGGCTACACCTTC. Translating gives CSAHYWTGGRNYGYTF.

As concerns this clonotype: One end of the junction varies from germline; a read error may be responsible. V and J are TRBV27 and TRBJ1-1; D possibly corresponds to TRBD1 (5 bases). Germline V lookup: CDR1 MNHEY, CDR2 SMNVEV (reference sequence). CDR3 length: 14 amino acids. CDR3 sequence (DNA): TGTGCCACCAGTGGATTCAGGGTGAACACTGAAGCTTTCTTT. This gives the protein CATSGFRVNTEAFF.